This T cell receptor beta chain emerged from a study of CD8 T cells in ankylosing spondylitis. Study-wide points: A CD8+ phenotype characterized the disease-linked clones, which were relatively rare in peripheral blood. Seven to nine highly homologous variants formed a TCR beta motif that appeared characteristic of ankylosing spondylitis blood. Earlier work had already found some motif variants in reactive arthritis synovial fluid and blood.

Germline V gene data show CDR1 as SGHRS and CDR2 as YFSETQ. This CDR3 is built from 14 residues. Trimming removed 1 base from V and 3 bases from J, with 10 bases in between. Many counts were recorded for this clonotype. Its antigen remains unidentified. TCRdb reprocessed the 5' RACE reads with MiXCR, giving one entry per CDR3 protein. In the table there are under 150,000 distinct CDR3 sequences, about an eighth of which are singletons. The chain uses TRBV5-1 and TRBJ1-1; D is possibly TRBD1 (6 bases). The sequenced sample was blood, either unsorted or a sorted T cell fraction (not recorded which). This sequence originates from a female donor with ankylosing spondylitis or in good health (not recorded which). The CDR3 DNA follows: TGCGCCAGCAGCTTGTTCTCAGGGGACACTGAAGCTTTCTTT. Protein sequence: CASSLFSGDTEAFF.